The sequence of this T cell receptor beta chain was determined in a study of CD8+CD57+ T cells in acquired aplastic anemia. For CDR3 and TCR beta VDJ profiling, genomic DNA was the template used. TCRdb processed the reads anew with MiXCR; each CDR3 protein has one entry. The table lists more than 70,000 distinct CDR3 sequences, just over 70% of them singletons, with 80% to 90% in the top ten. Points from the study as a whole: Fewer than 35 shared CD8+ CDR3s appeared highly expressed within patients' immunodominant clones. CD8+ Simpson's diversity in patients was not significantly different from that in controls.

An expansion of CD8+CD57+ cells by flow cytometry had been shown in patients chosen for sequencing. Each patient carried a diagnosis of severe acquired aplastic anemia. J lost 4 bases, V lost 7 bases, and 6 bases had no gene match. This CDR3 contains 15 residues. CDR1 and CDR2 from the germline V gene are LNHDA and SQIVND (reference sequence). There are a few counts of this clonotype. The antigen remains unidentified. J is TRBJ2-3 and V is TRBV19, with TRBD1 identical over 12 bases. This receptor was obtained from a human donor with aplastic anemia. Sequencing was performed on sorted CD4+, CD8+, or CD8+CD57+ T cells (not recorded which) from PBMCs. For the CDR3, the DNA is TGTGCCAGTATCAGGGGGACAGGGGGCCCAGATACGCAGTATTTT. Its protein product is CASIRGTGGPDTQYF.